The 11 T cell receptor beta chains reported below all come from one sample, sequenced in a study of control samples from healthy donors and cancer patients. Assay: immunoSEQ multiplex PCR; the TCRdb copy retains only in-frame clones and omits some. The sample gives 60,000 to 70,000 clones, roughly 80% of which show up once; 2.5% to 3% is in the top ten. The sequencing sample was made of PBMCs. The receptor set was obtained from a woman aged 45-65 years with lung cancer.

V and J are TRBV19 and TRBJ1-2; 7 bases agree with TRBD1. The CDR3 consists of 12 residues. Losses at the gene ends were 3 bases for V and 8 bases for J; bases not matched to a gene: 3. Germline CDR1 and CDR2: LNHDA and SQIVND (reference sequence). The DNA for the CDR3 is TGTGCCAGTAGTATGACAGGGCGAGGCTACACCTTC. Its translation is CASSMTGRGYTF.

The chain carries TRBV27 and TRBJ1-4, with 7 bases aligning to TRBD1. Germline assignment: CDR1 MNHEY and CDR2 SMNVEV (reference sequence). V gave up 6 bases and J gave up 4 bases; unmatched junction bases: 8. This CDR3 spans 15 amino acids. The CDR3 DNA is TGTGCCAGCAGATTCACAGGGGTCGGTAATGAAAAACTGTTTTTT. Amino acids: CASRFTGVGNEKLFF.

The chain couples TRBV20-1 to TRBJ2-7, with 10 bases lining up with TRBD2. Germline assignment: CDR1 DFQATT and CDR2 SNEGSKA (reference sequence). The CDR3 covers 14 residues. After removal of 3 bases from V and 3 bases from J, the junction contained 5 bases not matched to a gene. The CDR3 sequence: CSASIAGGHYEQYF. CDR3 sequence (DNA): TGCAGTGCTAGTATAGCGGGGGGACACTACGAGCAGTACTTC.

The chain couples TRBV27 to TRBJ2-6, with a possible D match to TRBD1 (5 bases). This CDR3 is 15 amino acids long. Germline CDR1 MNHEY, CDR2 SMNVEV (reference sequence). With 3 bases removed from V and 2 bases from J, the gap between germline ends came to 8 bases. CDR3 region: CASSFLGAGANVLTF. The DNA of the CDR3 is TGTGCCAGCAGTTTTTTAGGGGCTGGGGCCAACGTCCTGACTTTC.

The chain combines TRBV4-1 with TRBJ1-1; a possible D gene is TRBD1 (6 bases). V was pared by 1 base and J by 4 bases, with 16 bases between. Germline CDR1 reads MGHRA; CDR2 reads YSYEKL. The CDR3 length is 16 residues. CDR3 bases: TGCGCCAGCAGCCAAGTAACGAACAGGGACCCCACTGAAGCTTTCTTT. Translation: CASSQVTNRDPTEAFF.

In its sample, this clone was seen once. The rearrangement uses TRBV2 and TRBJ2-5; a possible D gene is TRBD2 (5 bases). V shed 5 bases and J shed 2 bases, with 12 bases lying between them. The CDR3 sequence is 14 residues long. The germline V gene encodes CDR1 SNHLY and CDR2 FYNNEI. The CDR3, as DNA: TGTGCCAGCAGTAGGACTTCTAATCAAGAGACCCAGTACTTC. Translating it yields CASSRTSNQETQYF.

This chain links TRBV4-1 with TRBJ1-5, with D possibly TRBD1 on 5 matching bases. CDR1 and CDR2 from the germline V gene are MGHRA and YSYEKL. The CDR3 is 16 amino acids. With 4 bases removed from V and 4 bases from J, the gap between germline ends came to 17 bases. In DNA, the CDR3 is TGCGCCAGCAGCCCCAGGCGACAGCCAAAGAATCAGCCCCAGCATTTT. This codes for CASSPRRQPKNQPQHF.

Here the CDR3 DNA reads TGTGCCTGGAGTGTCGGGGAGGTCCTATTGGGGGCCCTCCACTTT. This sequence encodes CAWSVGEVLLGALHF. The rearrangement joins TRBV30 to TRBJ1-6; D is possibly TRBD1 (5 bases). Germline-derived CDR1 and CDR2 are GTSNPN and SVGIG (reference sequence). The CDR3 runs to 15 residues. Trimming removed 0 bases from V and 14 bases from J, with 20 bases in between.

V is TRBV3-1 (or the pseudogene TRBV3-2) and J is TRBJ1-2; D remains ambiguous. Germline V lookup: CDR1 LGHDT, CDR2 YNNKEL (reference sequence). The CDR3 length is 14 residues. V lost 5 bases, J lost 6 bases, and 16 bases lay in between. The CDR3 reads CASSEREPINGYTF. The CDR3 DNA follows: TGTGCCAGCAGCGAACGGGAGCCTATAAATGGCTACACCTTC.

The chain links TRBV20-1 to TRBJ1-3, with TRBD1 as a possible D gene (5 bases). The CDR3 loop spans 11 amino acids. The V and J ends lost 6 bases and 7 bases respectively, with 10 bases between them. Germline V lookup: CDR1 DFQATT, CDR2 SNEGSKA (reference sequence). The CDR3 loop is CSANKGNTIYF. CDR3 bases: TGCAGTGCGAATAAGGGGAACACCATATATTTT.

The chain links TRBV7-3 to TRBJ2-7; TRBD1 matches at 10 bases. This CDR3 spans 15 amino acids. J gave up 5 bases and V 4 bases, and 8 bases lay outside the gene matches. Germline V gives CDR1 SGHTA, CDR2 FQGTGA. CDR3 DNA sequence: TGTGCCAGCAGCTCGACAGGGGGCGGTCTCGACGAGCAGTACTTC. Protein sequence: CASSSTGGGLDEQYF.